The clone carrying this TCR beta chain was seen a handful of times. TCRdb analysed the PCR reads with MiXCR anew, one entry per CDR3 protein. This table holds 300,000 to 400,000 distinct CDR3 sequences, over 20% found once. The data derive from a study of molecular identifiers for immune sequencing clone quantification. Trimming pared 2 bases from V and 4 bases from J, leaving 6 bases between. The CDR3 loop spans 14 amino acids. Germline V gene sequence: CDR1 MNHEY, CDR2 SMNVEV (reference sequence). J is TRBJ1-6 and V is TRBV27; possibly TRBD1 for D (6 bases). The sample consisted of naive CD8+ T cells from blood, with Jurkat cell RNA spiked in. Subset indicated: FACS-sorted CD8+CD4-CCR7+CD45RA+ naive T cells. The clonotype comes from a human donor in good health. Some libraries in this study had Jurkat cell RNA spiked in. Here the CDR3 reads CASSLQGYNSPLHF. As DNA, the CDR3 is TGTGCCAGCAGTTTACAGGGGTATAATTCACCCCTCCACTTT.